Each of the 15 T cell receptor beta chains below was sequenced from the same sample in a study of patients and donors after allogeneic stem cell transplantation. TCRdb reanalysed the RT-PCR reads using MiXCR and keeps one entry per CDR3 protein. The data hold some 150,000 distinct CDR3 sequences, with about 40% observed a single time. What was sequenced was blood, either unsorted or a sorted T cell fraction (not recorded which). The origin of the receptors is a human donor who was either an allogeneic HSCT recipient or a stem cell or donor lymphocyte infusion donor (not recorded which). It is not recorded whose cells these are; they may come from a transplant donor.

This clonotype was seen a single time. The chain combines TRBV11-2 with TRBJ1-1; no clear D. V shed 4 bases and J shed 5 bases, with 14 bases lying between them. This CDR3 region has 14 residues. CDR1 and CDR2 (germline): SGHAT, FQNNGV. As DNA, the CDR3 is TGTGCCAGCAGCTACCGGGCGGGAGGGACTGAAGCTTTCTTT. Its protein is CASSYRAGGTEAFF.

This chain joins TRBV7-2 and TRBJ2-2, with 8 positions matching TRBD1. CDR3 size: 16 residues. J was trimmed by 0 bases and V by 4 bases; bases with no gene match: 4. Germline V gene sequence: CDR1 SGHTA, CDR2 FQGNSA. The chain's CDR3 is CASSSTDRANTGELFF. CDR3 in DNA: TGTGCCAGCAGCTCCACGGACAGGGCGAACACCGGGGAGCTGTTTTTT.

This chain uses TRBV27 with TRBJ2-1; 7 bases are a match to TRBD1. The CDR3 contains 16 residues. From germline, CDR1 is MNHEY and CDR2 SMNVEV (reference sequence). J lost 7 bases, V lost 5 bases, and 14 bases had no gene match. The CDR3 DNA sequence: TGTGCCAGCAGTCAGCGACACAGGGGACGGACGAATGAGCAGTTCTTC. It translates to CASSQRHRGRTNEQFF.

The CDR3 DNA reads as TGTGCCAGCAGGCCCCGGGACAGGGGTGGCTACACCTTC. It yields the protein CASRPRDRGGYTF. J is TRBJ1-2 and V is TRBV12-3 or TRBV12-4; 10 nucleotides match TRBD1. This CDR3 has 13 amino acids. The junction had 5 bases not matched to a gene; V was cut back by 6 bases and J by 7 bases.

The V call is TRBV28, the J call TRBJ2-7, with a tentative D call TRBD2 (6 bases). V lost 7 bases and J 5 bases, leaving 15 bases between the germline ends. The CDR3 length is 13 residues. Germline CDR1 is MDHEN and CDR2 is SYDVKM. The CDR3 here is CASTGGFRDEQYV. The CDR3 DNA is TGTGCCAGCACAGGAGGGTTCCGGGACGAGCAGTACGTC.

This chain links TRBV7-6 with TRBJ1-4, with D hard to call. The CDR3 is 17 amino acids. Looked up from germline, CDR1 is SGHVS and CDR2 is FNYEAQ. The V end lost 1 base, the J end lost 8 bases, and 20 bases lay between the germline ends. Here the CDR3 reads CASSLESSGLREEKLFF. The CDR3 nucleotides read TGTGCCAGCAGCTTAGAGTCATCGGGCCTACGGGAGGAAAAACTGTTTTTT.

This clonotype appeared a single time. V usage is TRBV12-3 or TRBV12-4 and J usage is TRBJ2-2; 7 bases agree with TRBD1. V lost 3 bases and J lost 7; bases outside the gene matches: 5. The length of the CDR3 is 14 residues. CDR3 sequence: CASSFKGGSGELFF. The CDR3, as DNA: TGTGCCAGCAGTTTCAAAGGGGGCAGCGGGGAGCTGTTTTTT.

J is TRBJ2-2 and V is TRBV12-3 or TRBV12-4; the D is unclear. The CDR3 is 14 residues long. The ends were cut back, 4 bases at V and 1 base at J, with 7 bases in the middle. This CDR3 reads CASSWKRNTGELFF. The DNA for the CDR3 is TGTGCCAGCAGTTGGAAAAGGAACACCGGGGAGCTGTTTTTT.

There are a few counts of this clonotype. The chain couples TRBV6-5 to TRBJ2-3, with 8 positions matching TRBD1. CDR3 length equals 15 residues. The V gene's germline CDR1 is MNHEY and CDR2 SVGAGI. Trimming removed 5 bases from V and 3 bases from J; junction bases left unmatched: 7. CDR3 bases: TGTGCCAGCAGTCTACAGGGGGATGAAACAGATACGCAGTATTTT. As protein: CASSLQGDETDTQYF.

The chain has TRBV29-1 and TRBJ2-1, with 11 bases that match TRBD2. Germline loops: CDR1 SQVTM, CDR2 ANQGSEA. The CDR3 spans 13 residues. The junction had 2 bases not matched to a gene; V was cut back by 4 bases and J by 6 bases. The CDR3 DNA follows: TGCAGCGTTGGTAGCGGGGGGGTCAATGAGCAGTTCTTC. Translation gives CSVGSGGVNEQFF.

V gene TRBV10-3 combines with J gene TRBJ1-2, with D possibly matching TRBD1 (6 bases). There are 13 residues in the CDR3. CDR1 ENHRY and CDR2 SYGVKD come from the germline V gene. The V end was cut by 10 bases, the J end by 6 bases, with 18 bases between. CDR3 coding DNA: TGTGCCACTCCCCGACAGGATCTCAATGGCTACACCTTC. Its protein product is CATPRQDLNGYTF.

This sequence joins TRBV3-2 and TRBJ1-2; the listed D gene, TRBD1, was not tested against the DNA. TRBV3-2 is given as a pseudogene. The CDR3 extends over 13 amino acids. CDR3 in DNA: TGTGCCAGCAGCTTTTCCGGGCCCTATGGCTACACCTTC. It codes for CASSFSGPYGYTF.

This clonotype was observed a handful of times. The chain employs TRBV20-1 and TRBJ1-5; 9 bases fit TRBD1. This CDR3 contains 14 residues. Looked up from germline, CDR1 is DFQATT and CDR2 is SNEGSKA (reference sequence). The ends lost 2 bases at V and 7 bases at J; junction bases unmatched: 6. This chain's CDR3 is CSARFRTGEQPQHF. The CDR3 coding sequence is TGCAGTGCTAGATTTCGGACAGGGGAACAGCCCCAGCATTTT.

This clonotype has a handful of counts. V and J are TRBV12-3 or TRBV12-4 and TRBJ2-3; no reliable D call. Trimming left V 5 bases short and J 1 base short, with 7 bases between. The CDR3 extends over 13 amino acids. Here the CDR3 DNA reads TGTGCCAGCAGTCAGGACGGCACAGATACGCAGTATTTT. Amino acids: CASSQDGTDTQYF.

This clonotype has a handful of counts. V usage is TRBV7-8 and J usage is TRBJ1-2, with D possibly matching TRBD1 (5 bases). This CDR3 contains 13 residues. Trimming took off 6 bases at V and 3 bases at J, with 11 bases between the two ends. CDR1 is SGHVS, CDR2 FQNEAQ, per germline. Written as DNA, the CDR3 is TGTGCCAGCAGACTAACACAGGACTATGGCTACACCTTC. Translating gives CASRLTQDYGYTF.